This T cell receptor (beta chain) was documented in a study of OX40 agonist ivuxolimab in advanced cancers. Study-wide results and caveats: Among the lowest peripheral clonal expansion occurred in 0.1-3.0 mg/kg partial responders.

On this clone: Antigen unknown.

Germline CDR1 and CDR2: SQVTM and ANQGSEA. This CDR3 comprises 11 residues. Trimming took off 4 bases at V and 3 bases at J, with 5 bases between the two ends. The protocol was immunoSEQ multiplex PCR, while the TCRdb copy is restricted to in-frame clones and leaves out a portion. Found here are roughly 60,000 clones, approximately 80% of them singletons; the top ten hold 1.5% to 2%. This material consisted of CD4+ or CD8+ T cells sorted from blood, taken in a trial of the OX40 agonist ivuxolimab. The source of this sequence is an adult with an advanced solid tumor such as melanoma, head and neck, liver or kidney cancer. The chain employs TRBV29-1 and TRBJ2-3; no definite D call. CDR3 nucleotide sequence: TGCAGCGTTGGTCCTACAGATACGCAGTATTTT. Translated, it gives CSVGPTDTQYF.